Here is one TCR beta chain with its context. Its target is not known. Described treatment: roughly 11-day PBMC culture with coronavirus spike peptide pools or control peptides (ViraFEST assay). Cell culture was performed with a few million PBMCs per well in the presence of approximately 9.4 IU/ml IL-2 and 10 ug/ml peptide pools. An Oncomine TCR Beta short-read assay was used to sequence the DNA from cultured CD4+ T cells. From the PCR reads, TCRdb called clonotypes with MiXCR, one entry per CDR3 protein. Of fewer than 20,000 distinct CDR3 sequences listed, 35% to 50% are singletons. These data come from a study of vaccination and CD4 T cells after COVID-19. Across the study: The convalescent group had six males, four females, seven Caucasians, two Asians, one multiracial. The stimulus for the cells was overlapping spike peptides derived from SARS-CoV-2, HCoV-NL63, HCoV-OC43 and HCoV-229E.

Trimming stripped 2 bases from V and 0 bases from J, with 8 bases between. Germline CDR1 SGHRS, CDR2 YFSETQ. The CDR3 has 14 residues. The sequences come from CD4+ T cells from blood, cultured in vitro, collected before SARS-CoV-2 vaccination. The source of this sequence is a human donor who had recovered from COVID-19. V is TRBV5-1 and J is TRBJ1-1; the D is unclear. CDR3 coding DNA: TGCGCCAGCAGCTTAACGACGGTGAACACTGAAGCTTTCTTT. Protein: CASSLTTVNTEAFF.